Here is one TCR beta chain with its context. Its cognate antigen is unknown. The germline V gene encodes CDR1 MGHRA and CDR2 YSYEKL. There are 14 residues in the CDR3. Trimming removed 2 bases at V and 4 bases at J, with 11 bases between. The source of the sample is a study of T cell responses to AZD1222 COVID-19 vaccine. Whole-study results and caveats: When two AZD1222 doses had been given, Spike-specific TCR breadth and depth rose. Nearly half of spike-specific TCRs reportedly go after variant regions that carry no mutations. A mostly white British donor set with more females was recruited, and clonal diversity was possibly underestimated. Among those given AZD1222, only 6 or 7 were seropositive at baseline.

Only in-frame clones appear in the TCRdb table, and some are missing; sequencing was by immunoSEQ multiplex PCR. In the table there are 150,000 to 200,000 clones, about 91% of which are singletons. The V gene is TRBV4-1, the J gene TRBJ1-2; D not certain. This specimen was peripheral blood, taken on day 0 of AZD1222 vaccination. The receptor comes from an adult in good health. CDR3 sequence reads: CASSQWVAGYGYTF. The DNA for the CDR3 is TGCGCCAGCAGCCAATGGGTAGCTGGCTATGGCTACACCTTC.